This entry lists 27 T cell receptor beta chains sequenced from one sample in a study of cytomegalovirus exposure and HLA in healthy donors. The study ran its PCR with 60 Vbeta and 13 Jbeta primers. Some clones are missing from TCRdb's copy, which holds only in-frame ones; the method was immunoSEQ multiplex PCR. This repertoire comprises about 150,000 clones; its ten largest clones make up around 1.6%. Source material: PBMCs. These receptors came from a woman between 45 and 65 years old in good health and CMV-seronegative.

CDR3 amino acids: CASSSSGGWTYNEQFF. CDR3 DNA: TGTGCCAGCAGCTCCTCGGGAGGGTGGACCTACAATGAGCAGTTCTTC. The chain joins TRBV9 to TRBJ2-1, with 8 bases that match TRBD2. Per germline, CDR1 SGDLS and CDR2 YYNGEE. The V and J ends lost 4 bases and 2 bases, in that order; junction bases with no gene match: 8. The CDR3 spans 16 residues.

The chain recombines TRBV28 with TRBJ1-1; 8 bases agree with TRBD1. The CDR3 has 13 residues. The germline V gene encodes CDR1 MDHEN and CDR2 SYDVKM. V was pared by 11 bases and J by 1 base, with 6 bases of the junction left unmatched. In nucleotides, the CDR3 is TGTGCCTTACAGGGGGGTTGGAACACTGAAGCTTTCTTT. Encoded protein: CALQGGWNTEAFF.

With respect to this clone: The same CDR3 also results from other DNA sequences found in this sample. V usage is TRBV28 and J usage is TRBJ2-7, with D possibly TRBD1 on 5 matching bases. V was clipped by 8 bases and J by 0 bases, with 8 bases between them. Germline V gene sequence: CDR1 MDHEN, CDR2 SYDVKM. The CDR3 covers 12 residues. The CDR3 sequence: CASGTGSYEQYF. The CDR3 DNA follows: TGTGCCAGCGGTACAGGCTCCTACGAGCAGTACTTC.

The genes are TRBV19 and TRBJ1-5; 8 bases line up with TRBD1. This CDR3 is built from 17 residues. Germline values: CDR1 LNHDA, CDR2 SQIVND (reference sequence). The J segment lost 3 bases and the V segment lost 2 bases, leaving 9 bases of the junction unmatched. The CDR3 protein is CASSIRRGQDLNQPQHF. The CDR3 DNA reads as TGTGCCAGTAGTATAAGGAGGGGACAGGACCTCAATCAGCCCCAGCATTTT.

V and J are TRBV6-1 and TRBJ1-5; D call uncertain. The germline V gene has CDR1 MNHNS and CDR2 SASEGT. V dropped 8 bases and J dropped 6 bases, with 17 bases sitting between them. The CDR3 is made up of 14 amino acids. CDR3 sequence reads: CASVMRLEGQPQHF. CDR3 coding DNA: TGTGCCAGCGTTATGAGGTTGGAAGGTCAGCCCCAGCATTTT.

CDR3 amino acids: CASSPDSGNYGYTF. The CDR3 DNA reads as TGTGCCAGCAGCCCGGACAGCGGTAACTATGGCTACACCTTC. The V call is TRBV28, the J call TRBJ1-2; tentative D call: TRBD1 (6 bases). The CDR3 loop spans 14 amino acids. The V gene's germline CDR1 is MDHEN and CDR2 SYDVKM. The ends were cut back, 6 bases at V and 1 base at J, with 12 bases in the middle.

The rearrangement uses TRBV10-3 and TRBJ2-4; TRBD2 is a possible D gene (7 bases). Deletions cut 1 base from V and 1 base from J, with 11 bases between. CDR3 size: 16 residues. CDR1 is ENHRY and CDR2 is SYGVKD in the germline V gene. The CDR3 nucleotides are TGTGCCATCAGTGAGTACGGGGGGCCGGCCAAAAACATTCAGTACTTC. Translation gives CAISEYGGPAKNIQYF.

The CDR3 is CSVSGTGGEKLFF. The CDR3 bases are TGCAGCGTTTCCGGGACAGGCGGGGAAAAACTGTTTTTT. The rearrangement uses TRBV29-1 and TRBJ1-4; 8 nucleotides match TRBD1. The CDR3 covers 13 residues. V lost 5 bases and J lost 8; bases outside the gene matches: 7. Germline values: CDR1 SQVTM, CDR2 ANQGSEA. Together with reference TRBV29-1 and TRBJ1-4, the CDR3 gives the full variable domain: SAVISQKPSRDICQRGTSLTIQCQVDSQVTMMFWYRQQPGQSLTLIATANQGSEATYESGFVIDKFPISRPNLTFSTLTVSNMSPEDSSIYLCSVSGTGGEKLFFGSGTQLSVL.

The chain is built from TRBV25-1 and TRBJ1-5, with D possibly being TRBD1 (5 bases). The V end lost 1 base, the J end lost 6 bases, and 10 bases lay between the germline ends. The CDR3 extends over 14 amino acids. Per the germline V gene, CDR1 is MGHDK and CDR2 is SYGVNS. The CDR3 DNA reads as TGTGCCAGCAGTGAATCACTGGGGGGTCAGCCCCAGCATTTT. Translated: CASSESLGGQPQHF. The complete variable domain, with remaining parts taken from reference TRBV25-1 and TRBJ1-5, reads EADIYQTPRYLVIGTGKKITLECSQTMGHDKMYWYQQDPGMELHLIHYSYGVNSTEKGDLSSESTVSRIRTEHFPLTLESARPSHTSQYLCASSESLGGQPQHFGDGTRLSIL.

The chain has TRBV18 and TRBJ1-5; D may be TRBD1 (5 bases). The CDR3 loop spans 15 amino acids. CDR1 is KGHSH, CDR2 LQKENI, per germline. The V gene lost 4 bases and the J gene lost 1 base, with 11 bases spanning the gap. The CDR3 DNA follows: TGTGCCAGCTCACAGGGGATTGGGAGCAATCAGCCCCAGCATTTT. Protein product: CASSQGIGSNQPQHF.

The chain links TRBV5-1 to TRBJ1-1; 10 positions match TRBD1. The J segment lost 4 bases and the V segment lost 4 bases, leaving 7 bases of the junction unmatched. Germline CDR1 is SGHRS and CDR2 is YFSETQ. The CDR3 length is 15 residues. The CDR3 DNA is TGCGCCAGCAGCAACCCGGGACAGGGGTCCACTGAAGCTTTCTTT. It specifies CASSNPGQGSTEAFF.

The CDR3 coding sequence is TGTGCCAGCAGCCAAGCTAAGGGGGCGGAAAAACTGTTTTTT. Its protein product is CASSQAKGAEKLFF. The rearrangement joins TRBV4-2 to TRBJ1-4; 7 bases match TRBD1. This CDR3 contains 14 residues. The V segment lost 1 base and the J segment 8 bases; nucleotides outside the gene matches: 4. Germline assignment: CDR1 LGHNA and CDR2 YNFKEQ.

V is TRBV5-6 and J is TRBJ1-6; 10 bases match TRBD1. The CDR3 sequence is 17 residues long. Unmatched junction bases numbered 7, after V lost 0 bases and J lost 7 bases. Per germline, CDR1 SGHDT and CDR2 YYEEEE. This CDR3 is CASSLVVTGGANSPLHF. The CDR3 DNA is TGTGCCAGCAGCTTGGTGGTGACAGGGGGCGCGAATTCACCCCTCCACTTT.

V gene TRBV28 combines with J gene TRBJ2-3, with D hard to call. The V end lost 2 bases, the J end lost 5 bases, and 2 bases lay between the germline ends. CDR1 MDHEN and CDR2 SYDVKM come from the germline V gene. This CDR3 region has 11 residues. DNA for the CDR3: TGTGCCAGCAGTTTACAAGATACGCAGTATTTT. Translation gives CASSLQDTQYF.

The V call is TRBV15, the J call TRBJ1-5, with TRBD1 as a possible D gene (5 bases). The V gene lost 1 base and the J gene lost 3 bases, with 13 bases spanning the gap. The CDR3 totals 16 residues. Germline CDR1 and CDR2: LNHNV and YYDKDF (reference sequence). CDR3 coding DNA: TGTGCCACCAGCAGAGCCAGGGCCGGATACAATCAGCCCCAGCATTTT. Amino acids: CATSRARAGYNQPQHF.

The V call is TRBV7-9, the J call TRBJ1-1; tentatively, D is TRBD1 (6 bases). This CDR3 is 13 amino acids long. The germline gives CDR1 SEHNR, CDR2 FQNEAQ (reference sequence). The V end lost 8 bases, the J end lost 4 bases, and 14 bases lay between the germline ends. The CDR3 protein is CASSQTGLTEAFF. The CDR3 DNA is TGTGCCAGCTCCCAGACAGGTCTCACTGAAGCTTTCTTT.

The rearrangement uses TRBV10-3 and TRBJ2-7, with 8 nucleotides matching TRBD2. CDR1 is ENHRY and CDR2 is SYGVKD in the germline V gene. The CDR3 loop spans 16 amino acids. After removal of 7 bases from V and 0 bases from J, the junction contained 11 bases not matched to a gene. Here the CDR3 DNA reads TGTGCCATCACCCCAAGCGGGGGAGGGAGCTCCTACGAGCAGTACTTC. Translating gives CAITPSGGGSSYEQYF.

This sequence joins TRBV12-2 and TRBJ2-3; TRBD1, the table's D call, lacks a check against the DNA. TRBV12-2 is shown as a pseudogene. This CDR3 has 17 amino acids. CDR3 residues: CASRSGVTRISTDTQYF. DNA for the CDR3: TGTGCAAGTCGCTCAGGGGTAACACGAATTAGCACAGATACGCAGTATTTT.

This rearrangement joins TRBV28 to TRBJ2-7; 7 nucleotides line up with TRBD1. This CDR3 region has 16 residues. In germline, CDR1 is MDHEN, CDR2 SYDVKM. The V gene end was trimmed by 3 bases and the J gene end by 5 bases; junction bases not matched to a gene: 13. CDR3 protein: CASSLRRTGRGNEQYF. The DNA for the CDR3 is TGTGCCAGCAGTTTGAGGAGGACGGGCAGGGGGAACGAGCAGTACTTC.

The chain joins TRBV5-1 to TRBJ2-7; 10 bases fit TRBD2. The CDR3 has 14 amino acids. With 1 base clipped from V and 5 bases from J, the junction kept 3 bases outside the gene matches. The germline gives CDR1 SGHRS, CDR2 YFSETQ. The CDR3: CASSLLAGEDEQYF. DNA for the CDR3: TGCGCCAGCAGCTTGCTAGCGGGAGAAGACGAGCAGTACTTC.

The chain links TRBV7-9 to TRBJ2-5; 7 bases line up with TRBD2. Near its end, the DNA agrees better with TRBJ2-7, so the J call may be wrong. The V gene's germline CDR1 is SEHNR and CDR2 FQNEAQ (reference sequence). CDR3 length: 14 amino acids. The CDR3 spells CASSPRDYPYEQYF. DNA of the CDR3: TGTGCCAGCAGCCCCCGGGACTACCCCTACGAGCAGTACTTC.

The CDR3: CASITRGRANEKLFF. CDR3 nucleotide sequence: TGTGCCAGCATTACAAGGGGGCGGGCTAATGAAAAACTGTTTTTT. This chain joins TRBV28 and TRBJ1-4; 7 bases fit TRBD1. Germline CDR1 MDHEN, CDR2 SYDVKM. The CDR3 has 15 amino acids. Unmatched junction bases numbered 8, after V lost 7 bases and J lost 3 bases.

The V gene is TRBV29-1, the J gene TRBJ1-3, with TRBD1 as a possible D gene (5 bases). The germline V gene has CDR1 SQVTM and CDR2 ANQGSEA. The CDR3 has 16 residues. V was cut by 6 bases and J by 0 bases, with 18 bases left in between. The CDR3: CSVRGGSTDSGNTIYF. DNA for the CDR3: TGCAGCGTCCGCGGGGGGAGCACCGACTCTGGAAACACCATATATTTT. Using reference TRBV29-1 and TRBJ1-3 for the parts outside the CDR3, the full variable domain is SAVISQKPSRDICQRGTSLTIQCQVDSQVTMMFWYRQQPGQSLTLIATANQGSEATYESGFVIDKFPISRPNLTFSTLTVSNMSPEDSSIYLCSVRGGSTDSGNTIYFGEGSWLTVV.

V usage is TRBV5-1 and J usage is TRBJ2-1; 9 bases are a match to TRBD1. With 6 bases clipped from V and 6 bases from J, the junction kept 7 bases outside the gene matches. The CDR3 has 14 residues. Germline V gene data show CDR1 as SGHRS and CDR2 as YFSETQ. As DNA, the CDR3 is TGCGCCAGCAACTCCGGGACAGGGAGCAATGAGCAGTTCTTC. The encoded protein is CASNSGTGSNEQFF.

The rearrangement links TRBV9 to TRBJ2-1; 11 nucleotides align to TRBD2. The CDR3 extends over 15 amino acids. The ends lost 0 bases at V and 9 bases at J; junction bases unmatched: 5. The germline V gene encodes CDR1 SGDLS and CDR2 YYNGEE. CDR3 sequence reads: CASSVGLAGFGEQFF. The CDR3 DNA follows: TGTGCCAGCAGCGTAGGACTAGCGGGGTTCGGTGAGCAGTTCTTC.

J is TRBJ2-6 and V is TRBV5-4; D is perhaps TRBD1 (5 bases). Germline CDR1 and CDR2: SGHNT and YYREEE (reference sequence). The CDR3 consists of 16 residues. V dropped 6 bases and J dropped 0 bases, with 13 bases sitting between them. The CDR3, as DNA: TGTGCCAGCAAGGGGCAGCCCAACTCTGGGGCCAACGTCCTGACTTTC. Translating it yields CASKGQPNSGANVLTF.

The CDR3 spells CAWSGLGSMEQYF. As DNA, the CDR3 is TGTGCCTGGAGTGGTTTGGGCTCAATGGAGCAGTACTTC. The chain has TRBV30 and TRBJ2-7, with unresolved D. Germline V gene lookup returns CDR1 GTSNPN and CDR2 SVGIG (reference sequence). Trimming removed 1 base at V and 7 bases at J, with 14 bases between. The CDR3 has 13 residues. Supplemented by reference TRBV30 and TRBJ2-7, the full variable domain reads SQTIHQWPATLVQPVGSPLSLECTVEGTSNPNLYWYRQAAGRGLQLLFYSVGIGQISSEVPQNLSASRPQDRQFILSSKKLLLSDSGFYLCAWSGLGSMEQYFGPGTRLTVT.